The clone carrying this TCR beta chain was detected only once. This sample was taken from a study of blood T cell repertoires in COVID-19. Assay: immunoSEQ multiplex PCR; the TCRdb copy retains only in-frame clones and omits some. There are about 100,000 clones in the sample; about 83% occur only once, and over 10% lies in the top ten. Germline CDR1 reads SEHNR; CDR2 reads FQNEAQ (reference sequence). Between the trimmed V and J ends, which lost 0 bases and 7 bases, there was a span of 13 bases. The CDR3 runs 15 residues. The V and J genes are TRBV7-9 and TRBJ2-1; possible D gene TRBD1, 5 bases. The sample was peripheral blood. The source of this sequence is a human donor in a cohort sampled during active COVID-19. The CDR3 loop reads CASSLALAGINEQFF. The CDR3 DNA sequence: TGTGCCAGCAGCTTAGCGCTGGCAGGGATAAATGAGCAGTTCTTC. The complete variable domain, with remaining parts taken from reference TRBV7-9 and TRBJ2-1, reads DTGVSQNPRHKITKRGQNVTFRCDPISEHNRLYWYRQTLGQGPEFLTYFQNEAQLEKSRLLSDRFSAERPKGSFSTLEIQRTEQGDSAMYLCASSLALAGINEQFFGPGTRLTVL.